Reported below is one T cell receptor (beta chain). Its antigen is not identified. Sorting defined conventional CD4 T cells as CD4+CD127+. The V and J ends lost 3 bases and 0 bases, in that order; junction bases with no gene match: 6. This CDR3 is built from 16 residues. Germline V gives CDR1 SGHNT, CDR2 YYREEE (reference sequence). This sample was included in a study of B cell selection in AIRE deficiency. Regarding the study as a whole: Only TCRbeta was sequenced; 36.6% of shared healthy Treg sequences appeared in Tconv. Only about 9.3% of approximately 3,700 shared Treg sequences were patient-specific; 31.6% healthy-specific.

Sequencing used immunoSEQ multiplex PCR; TCRdb keeps in-frame clones, though not all of them. The sample has about 27,000 clones, nearly 97% seen once; the top ten hold 0.2% to 0.3%. This clonotype originated in a human donor in good health. Sequenced input: CD4+CD127+ conventional T cells sorted from PBMCs. The genes are TRBV5-4 and TRBJ2-1; TRBD2 matches at 7 bases. Here the CDR3 reads CASSWGGRHSYNEQFF. CDR3 bases: TGTGCCAGCAGCTGGGGGGGACGGCACTCCTACAATGAGCAGTTCTTC.